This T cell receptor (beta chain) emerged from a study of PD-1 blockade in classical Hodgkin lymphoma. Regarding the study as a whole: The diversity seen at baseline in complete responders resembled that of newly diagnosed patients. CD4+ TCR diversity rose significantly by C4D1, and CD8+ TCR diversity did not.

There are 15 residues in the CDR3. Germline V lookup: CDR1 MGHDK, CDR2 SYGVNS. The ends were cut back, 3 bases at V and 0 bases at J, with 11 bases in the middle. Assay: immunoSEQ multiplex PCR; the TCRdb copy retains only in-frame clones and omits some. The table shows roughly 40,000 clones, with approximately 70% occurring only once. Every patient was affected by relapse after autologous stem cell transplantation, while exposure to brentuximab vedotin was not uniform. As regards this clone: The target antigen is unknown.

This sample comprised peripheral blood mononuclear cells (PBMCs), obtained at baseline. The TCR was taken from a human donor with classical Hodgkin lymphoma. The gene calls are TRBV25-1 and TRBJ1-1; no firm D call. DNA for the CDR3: TGTGCCAGCAGTGAGACTCGTCAGATGAACACTGAAGCTTTCTTT. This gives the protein CASSETRQMNTEAFF.